This TCR beta chain comes out of a study of beta chain features in type 1 diabetes. On this clone itself: Its antigen is unidentified.

This CDR3 is 17 amino acids long. The junction had 9 bases not matched to a gene; V was cut back by 1 base and J by 0 bases. Germline CDR1 is MGHRA and CDR2 is YSYEKL. Findings of the study overall: In every one of the four CD4+ subsets, TCRB CDR3s were moderately but significantly shorter in Type 1 diabetes patients.

Every isolated RNA sample was fully reverse transcribed, so sequencing captured expressed TCRB transcripts. Measured with immunoSEQ multiplex PCR; TCRdb has only the in-frame clones, and not every one. The sample carries 200,000 to 250,000 clones, approximately 15% recorded once. This TCR was sampled from a young man with type 1 diabetes. This chain links TRBV4-1 with TRBJ2-7, with TRBD2 matching 7 bases. Sample: naive CD4+ T cells from blood. The CDR3 nucleotides are TGCGCCAGCAGCCAAGGCCCGGGGCGGGGGAGCTCCTACGAGCAGTACTTC. It encodes CASSQGPGRGSSYEQYF.